Listed here is a single TCR beta chain. This clone has only one observation. Its recognized antigen is unknown. Base quality data are lacking; no much larger clone is found one base away. This sample is drawn from a study of technical replicates of blood from four donors (dated by TCRdb to about 2017). Trimming costs V 11 bases and J 4 bases, and their ends lie 15 bases apart. The CDR3 contains 13 residues, cysteine and phenylalanine counted. Only the CDR3 region is kept as DNA, spanning 39 bases read in frame from base 1. The germline V gene supplies CDR1 MNHEY and CDR2 SVGAGI. Receptors were amplified or captured by the immunoSEQ multiplex PCR assay. The clones in this table, taken by TCRdb from immuneACCESS, are in-frame only. Not every clone is retained; where verified, under half of the shortfall comes from an unresolved V gene, and the cause of the rest is unknown. For this sample there are tens of thousands of clones; over 85% appear just once. The top ten hold 0.2% to 0.3% of the sample.

The source of this sequence is a human donor in good health. The source material was T cells isolated from PBMCs. Recombination linked TRBV6-5 to TRBJ2-1; TRBD2 is possibly the D segment (6 matching bases). This receptor has the CDR3 CAVRREIYNEQFF. The DNA is TGTGCCGTACGACGGGAGATTTACAATGAGCAGTTCTTC.